The 16 T cell receptor beta chains below all came from one sample that was sequenced in a study of blood T cell repertoires in COVID-19. Sequencing used immunoSEQ multiplex PCR; TCRdb keeps in-frame clones, though not all of them. The data show 95,000 to 150,000 clones, with 88% seen just once and roughly 1.4% held by the top ten. Sequenced material: peripheral blood. The receptors shown here come from a human donor in a cohort sampled during active COVID-19.

This chain joins TRBV5-6 and TRBJ1-5; D is possibly TRBD1 (6 bases). V was cut by 4 bases and J by 7 bases, with 18 bases left in between. Per the germline V gene, CDR1 is SGHDT and CDR2 is YYEEEE. The CDR3 has 15 amino acids. The CDR3 DNA reads as TGTGCCAGCAGCCCCGGGGGGGGGCAAAACCAGCCCCAGCATTTT. Its translation: CASSPGGGQNQPQHF.

The V call is TRBV24-1, the J call TRBJ2-3; 12 nucleotides agree with TRBD2. Germline V CDR1 and CDR2: KGHDR, SFDVKD. After removal of 7 bases from V and 6 bases from J, the junction contained 13 bases not matched to a gene. There are 17 residues in the CDR3. The CDR3 coding sequence is TGTGCCACCAGCCTTCCTAGCGGGAGGGGGGGTGAGGATACGCAGTATTTT. It encodes CATSLPSGRGGEDTQYF.

In its sample, this clone was seen once. The rearrangement uses TRBV6-1 and TRBJ1-2; the D is unclear. V lost 0 bases, J lost 3 bases, and 11 bases lay in between. This CDR3 comprises 15 residues. Germline CDR1 is MNHNS and CDR2 is SASEGT. The CDR3 sequence is CASSEAFSGDYGYTF. The CDR3 DNA follows: TGTGCCAGCAGTGAAGCGTTTTCCGGAGACTATGGCTACACCTTC.

V usage is TRBV7-9 and J usage is TRBJ2-7; 9 nucleotides match TRBD1. Losses at the gene ends were 5 bases for V and 9 bases for J; bases not matched to a gene: 17. The CDR3 contains 16 residues. The germline V gene encodes CDR1 SEHNR and CDR2 FQNEAQ (reference sequence). CDR3 bases: TGTGCCAGCAGCCACCCCCGGGACAGGGACATACGAAGGCAGTACTTC. Amino acids: CASSHPRDRDIRRQYF.

This clone was detected once. The V gene is TRBV5-1, the J gene TRBJ2-1; D uncertain. This CDR3 is 15 amino acids long. The V gene's germline CDR1 is SGHRS and CDR2 YFSETQ. The V end was cut by 0 bases, the J end by 0 bases, with 7 bases between. CDR3 amino acids: CASSLDPRSYNEQFF. As DNA, the CDR3 is TGCGCCAGCAGCTTGGATCCGCGCTCCTACAATGAGCAGTTCTTC. The whole variable domain, remainder taken from reference TRBV5-1 and TRBJ2-1, is KAGVTQTPRYLIKTRGQQVTLSCSPISGHRSVSWYQQTPGQGLQFLFEYFSETQRNKGNFPGRFSGRQFSNSRSEMNVSTLELGDSALYLCASSLDPRSYNEQFFGPGTRLTVL.

This clone was observed a handful of times. The V and J genes are TRBV11-3 and TRBJ2-2; maybe TRBD2 (5 bases). Trimming removed 5 bases from V and 2 bases from J, with 18 bases in between. The V gene's germline CDR1 is SGHNT and CDR2 YENEEA. The CDR3 consists of 17 residues. CDR3 nucleotide sequence: TGTGCCAGCAGCCCCCGTCCGGCAGGAGGAAACACCGGGGAGCTGTTTTTT. This sequence encodes CASSPRPAGGNTGELFF.

This chain connects TRBV13 to TRBJ2-4; 7 bases align to TRBD2. V gave up 4 bases and J gave up 0 bases; unmatched junction bases: 6. The CDR3 runs to 16 residues. CDR1 and CDR2 from the germline V gene are PRHDT and FYEKMQ (reference sequence). The CDR3 here is CASSSKRDSAKNIQYF. In nucleotides, the CDR3 is TGTGCCAGCAGCTCAAAGCGGGATTCAGCCAAAAACATTCAGTACTTC.

V usage is TRBV27 and J usage is TRBJ2-4, with 11 bases that match TRBD2. In germline, CDR1 is MNHEY, CDR2 SMNVEV (reference sequence). CDR3 length equals 20 residues. Trimming cost V 5 bases and J 1 base; bases outside gene matches: 16. The DNA for the CDR3 is TGTGCCAGCAGTACGGTAGCGGGAGGGGTGAATAGAGTGGCCAAAAACATTCAGTACTTC. It codes for CASSTVAGGVNRVAKNIQYF.

J is TRBJ1-5 and V is TRBV2; D is undetermined. Germline CDR1 is SNHLY and CDR2 is FYNNEI. CDR3 length equals 15 residues. V was shortened by 6 bases and J by 1 base, with 13 bases between the two germline ends. CDR3 residues: CASSLLATSNQPQHF. CDR3 in DNA: TGTGCCAGCAGCCTATTAGCAACCAGCAATCAGCCCCAGCATTTT.

As for this clone: The sample holds other DNA sequences that translate to the same CDR3. The V and J genes are TRBV3-1 (or the pseudogene TRBV3-2) and TRBJ2-7, with a tentative D call TRBD1 (5 bases). Per germline, CDR1 LGHDT and CDR2 YNNKEL (reference sequence). Trimming cost V 1 base and J 0 bases, with 16 bases left between them. This CDR3 has 17 amino acids. The CDR3 region has the DNA TGTGCCAGCAGCCAAGTGTCTAGGGGTAGGAGCTCCTACGAGCAGTACTTC. It encodes CASSQVSRGRSSYEQYF.

This chain links TRBV10-3 with TRBJ2-2; 8 nucleotides line up with TRBD1. The CDR3 loop spans 15 amino acids. CDR1 is ENHRY and CDR2 is SYGVKD in the germline V gene. V gave up 5 bases and J gave up 7 bases; unmatched junction bases: 9. CDR3: CAISLDRGISGELFF. The CDR3 DNA sequence: TGTGCCATCAGTCTAGACAGGGGAATTAGCGGGGAGCTGTTTTTT.

Only a few counts were recorded for this clone. In nucleotides, the CDR3 is TGTGCCAGCCACCCCCCGCAGGGCACTGGAAACACCATATATTTT. Protein product: CASHPPQGTGNTIYF. The V gene is TRBV19, the J gene TRBJ1-3; TRBD1 might be the D (5 bases). CDR1 and CDR2 (germline): LNHDA, SQIVND (reference sequence). V lost 9 bases and J 2 bases, leaving 17 bases between the germline ends. CDR3 length: 15 residues.

The chain links TRBV10-3 to TRBJ1-2; D gene uncertain. The germline V gene encodes CDR1 ENHRY and CDR2 SYGVKD. The V gene lost 10 bases and the J gene lost 7 bases, with 28 bases spanning the gap. This CDR3 region has 16 residues. The CDR3 reads CATQVAGKGREAGYTF. CDR3 sequence (DNA): TGTGCCACCCAAGTTGCGGGGAAAGGAAGGGAAGCTGGCTACACCTTC.

The V gene is TRBV5-1, the J gene TRBJ2-5, with TRBD2 identical over 7 bases. The CDR3 covers 16 residues. Germline lookup yields CDR1 SGHRS and CDR2 YFSETQ. V trimming: 0 bases; J trimming: 4 bases; junction bases outside the gene matches: 9. The CDR3, as DNA: TGCGCCAGCAGCTTGGTTGAGACTAGCCTCCGAGAGACCCAGTACTTC. Translation: CASSLVETSLRETQYF.

The rearrangement links TRBV18 to TRBJ2-7; 8 bases line up with TRBD1. From germline, CDR1 is KGHSH and CDR2 LQKENI. This CDR3 is 15 amino acids long. Unmatched junction bases numbered 11, after V lost 6 bases and J lost 4 bases. The CDR3 DNA follows: TGTGCCAGCTCCCCCGCGGCAGGGGGCGAGTACGAGCAGTACTTC. As protein: CASSPAAGGEYEQYF.

V and J are TRBV7-6 and TRBJ2-7; a weak D match, TRBD1 (5 bases). The CDR3 is made up of 13 amino acids. Germline assignment: CDR1 SGHVS and CDR2 FNYEAQ. Deletions cut 6 bases from V and 5 bases from J, with 14 bases between. The CDR3 nucleotides read TGTGCCAGCAGTTATTCTCAGGGCGACGAGCAGTACTTC. Its protein product is CASSYSQGDEQYF.